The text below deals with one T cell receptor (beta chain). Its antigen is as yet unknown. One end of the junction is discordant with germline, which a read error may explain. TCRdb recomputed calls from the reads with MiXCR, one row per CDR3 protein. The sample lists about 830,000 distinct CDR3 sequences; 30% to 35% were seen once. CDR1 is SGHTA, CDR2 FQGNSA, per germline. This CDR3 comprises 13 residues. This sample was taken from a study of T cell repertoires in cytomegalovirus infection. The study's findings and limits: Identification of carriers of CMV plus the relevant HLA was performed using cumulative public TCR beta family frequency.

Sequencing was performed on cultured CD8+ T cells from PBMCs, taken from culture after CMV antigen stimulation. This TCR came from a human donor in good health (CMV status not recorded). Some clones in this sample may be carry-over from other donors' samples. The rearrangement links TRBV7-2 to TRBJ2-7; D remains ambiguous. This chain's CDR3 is CASNLHPAYEQYF. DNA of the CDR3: TGTGCCAGCAACTTACACCCGGCTTACGAGCAGTACTTC.